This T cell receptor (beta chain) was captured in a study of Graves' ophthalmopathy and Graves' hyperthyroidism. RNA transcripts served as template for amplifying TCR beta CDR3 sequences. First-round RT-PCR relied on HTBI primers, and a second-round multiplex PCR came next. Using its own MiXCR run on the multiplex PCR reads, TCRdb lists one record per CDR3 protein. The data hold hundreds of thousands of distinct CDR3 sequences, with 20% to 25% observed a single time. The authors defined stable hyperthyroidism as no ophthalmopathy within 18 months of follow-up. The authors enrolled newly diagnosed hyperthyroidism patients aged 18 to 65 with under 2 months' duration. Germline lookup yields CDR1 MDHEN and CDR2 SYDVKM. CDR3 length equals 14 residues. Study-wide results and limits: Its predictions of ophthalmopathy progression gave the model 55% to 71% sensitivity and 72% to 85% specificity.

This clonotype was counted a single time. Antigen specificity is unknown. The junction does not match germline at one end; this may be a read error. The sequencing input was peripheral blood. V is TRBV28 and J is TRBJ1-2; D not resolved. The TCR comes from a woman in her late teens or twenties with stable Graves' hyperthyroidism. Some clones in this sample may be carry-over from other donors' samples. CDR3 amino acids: CAAALGQKGYGYTF. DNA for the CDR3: TGTGCCGCAGCCTTGGGTCAAAAGGGCTATGGTTACACCTTC.